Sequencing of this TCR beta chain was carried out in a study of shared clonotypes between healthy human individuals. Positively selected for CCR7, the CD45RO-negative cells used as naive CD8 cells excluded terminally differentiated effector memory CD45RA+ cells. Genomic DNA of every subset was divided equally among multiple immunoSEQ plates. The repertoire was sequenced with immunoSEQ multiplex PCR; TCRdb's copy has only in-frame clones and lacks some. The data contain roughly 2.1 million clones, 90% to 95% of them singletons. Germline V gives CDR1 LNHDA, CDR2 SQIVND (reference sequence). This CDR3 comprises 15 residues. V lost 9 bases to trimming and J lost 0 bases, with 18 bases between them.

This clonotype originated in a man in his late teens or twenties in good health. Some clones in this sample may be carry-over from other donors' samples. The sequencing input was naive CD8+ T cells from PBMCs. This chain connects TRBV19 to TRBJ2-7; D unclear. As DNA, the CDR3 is TGTGCCAGGACTTTGGAGACGGACCTCTCCTACGAGCAGTACTTC. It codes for CARTLETDLSYEQYF.